Listed here are 12 T cell receptor beta chains from one sample, sequenced in a study of T cell responses to AZD1222 COVID-19 vaccine. The table came from immunoSEQ multiplex PCR; TCRdb's copy has only in-frame clones and leaves some out. The sample lists some 120,000 clones, around 92% occurring once. The material sequenced was peripheral blood, taken on day 0 of AZD1222 vaccination. The receptor source for this set is an adult in good health.

The chain combines TRBV9 with TRBJ1-1; D call uncertain. The CDR3 is made up of 14 amino acids. V dropped 0 bases and J dropped 4 bases, with 10 bases sitting between them. Germline CDR1 is SGDLS and CDR2 is YYNGEE. The CDR3 region is CASSVAGEATEAFF. The CDR3 nucleotides read TGTGCCAGCAGCGTAGCTGGGGAGGCCACTGAAGCTTTCTTT.

This clone was seen a single time. The chain is built from TRBV9 and TRBJ1-4, with D possibly being TRBD1 (6 bases). V gave up 2 bases and J gave up 4 bases, with 15 bases separating them. The CDR3 covers 16 residues. Germline lookup yields CDR1 SGDLS and CDR2 YYNGEE. In DNA, the CDR3 is TGTGCCAGCAGCGTGGGAGGGGGGCGTATTAATGAAAAACTGTTTTTT. As protein: CASSVGGGRINEKLFF. The full variable domain, rest sourced from reference TRBV9 and TRBJ1-4, is DSGVTQTPKHLITATGQRVTLRCSPRSGDLSVYWYQQSLDQGLQFLIQYYNGEERAKGNILERFSAQQFPDLHSELNLSSLELGDSALYFCASSVGGGRINEKLFFGSGTQLSVL.

This chain connects TRBV27 to TRBJ1-1, with D possibly TRBD1 on 6 matching bases. V was trimmed by 3 bases and J by 0 bases, leaving 11 bases between them. Germline CDR1 and CDR2: MNHEY and SMNVEV (reference sequence). This CDR3 region has 15 residues. CDR3 sequence: CASSFGGGMNTEAFF. CDR3 bases: TGTGCCAGCAGTTTTGGGGGGGGCATGAACACTGAAGCTTTCTTT.

The V gene is TRBV27, the J gene TRBJ1-5; D gene uncertain. Germline V lookup: CDR1 MNHEY, CDR2 SMNVEV (reference sequence). With 6 bases removed from V and 2 bases from J, the gap between germline ends came to 20 bases. CDR3 size: 17 residues. The CDR3 DNA reads TGTGCCAGCAGCACGAGGTCACCGTATAGGGGCAATCAGCCCCAGCATTTT. Translating gives CASSTRSPYRGNQPQHF.

This clone was seen only once. The chain uses TRBV15 and TRBJ2-7; D unclear. Trimming removed 3 bases at V and 6 bases at J, with 12 bases between. The germline gives CDR1 LNHNV, CDR2 YYDKDF (reference sequence). This CDR3 contains 13 residues. The CDR3 DNA reads TGTGCCACCAGCAGGGTAGATTATAGCGAGCAGTACTTC. This gives the protein CATSRVDYSEQYF.

This clone is judged medium-sized. The chain joins TRBV6-1 to TRBJ1-4; 9 nucleotides align to TRBD1. Germline loops: CDR1 MNHNS, CDR2 SASEGT. J gave up 5 bases and V 1 base, and 5 bases lay outside the gene matches. This CDR3 contains 16 residues. The CDR3 here is CASSEEEGQGNEKLFF. CDR3 in DNA: TGTGCCAGCAGTGAAGAGGAAGGACAGGGGAATGAAAAACTGTTTTTT.

The chain recombines TRBV6-5 with TRBJ1-1; the D is unclear. The germline gives CDR1 MNHEY, CDR2 SVGAGI. Trimming left V 6 bases short and J 4 bases short, with 9 bases between. The CDR3 has 12 residues. Here the CDR3 DNA reads TGTGCCAGCAGGAGCCTCGCCACTGAAGCTTTCTTT. Translated, it gives CASRSLATEAFF.

This rearrangement joins TRBV19 to TRBJ1-6, with D possibly being TRBD1 (6 bases). The CDR3 spans 15 residues. Germline V gives CDR1 LNHDA, CDR2 SQIVND (reference sequence). V was clipped by 6 bases and J by 7 bases, with 16 bases between them. CDR3 loop: CASSSGTLLNSPLHF. CDR3 coding DNA: TGTGCCAGTAGCTCCGGGACACTGCTAAATTCACCCCTCCACTTT.

The chain uses TRBV4-2 and TRBJ2-2; D unresolved. The CDR3 is 14 residues long. Looked up from germline, CDR1 is LGHNA and CDR2 is YNFKEQ. The V end was cut by 0 bases, the J end by 6 bases, with 8 bases between. The CDR3 nucleotides read TGTGCCAGCAGCCAAGAACTGGAGCCCGGGGAGCTGTTTTTT. It yields the protein CASSQELEPGELFF.

This chain connects TRBV19 to TRBJ1-2; weak D call: TRBD1 (5 bases). With 3 bases removed from V and 8 bases from J, the gap between germline ends came to 22 bases. The germline gives CDR1 LNHDA, CDR2 SQIVND (reference sequence). The CDR3 is 16 residues long. CDR3 loop: CASSIVVGTLRQGYTF. The CDR3 DNA sequence: TGTGCCAGTAGTATTGTCGTCGGGACGCTCAGGCAGGGCTACACCTTC.

The chain uses TRBV21-1 and TRBJ1-1. TRBV21-1 constitutes a pseudogene. The length of the CDR3 is 14 residues. For the CDR3, the DNA is TGTGCCAGCACCTCCGCGGGGCCCCGGGCCGAAGCTTTCTTT. This codes for CASTSAGPRAEAFF.

The chain has TRBV28 and TRBJ1-6; TRBD1 matches 7 bases. This CDR3 has 15 residues. The junction had 6 bases not matched to a gene; V was cut back by 6 bases and J by 4 bases. In germline, CDR1 is MDHEN, CDR2 SYDVKM. The CDR3, as DNA: TGTGCCAGCAGACCACAGGGGTCATATAATTCACCCCTCCACTTT. Translation: CASRPQGSYNSPLHF.